The next 19 T cell receptor beta chains were all read from a single sample in a study of cytomegalovirus exposure and HLA in healthy donors. Researchers ran the PCR with 60 Vbeta and 13 Jbeta primers. TCRdb's table, derived via immunoSEQ multiplex PCR, lists solely in-frame clones and lacks some. The sample lists 150,000 to 200,000 clones; roughly 79% were seen once. Material: PBMCs. These receptors were obtained from a woman aged 35 to 49 in good health and CMV-seronegative.

To note about this clone: The junction and the germline gene differ at one end; a read error may be behind it. The genes are TRBV28 and TRBJ1-1; TRBD1 is a possible D gene (6 bases). Germline CDR1 MDHEN, CDR2 SYDVKM. The CDR3 is 16 residues long. The chain's CDR3 is CASSFGGGAGNAEAFF. The CDR3 DNA sequence: TGTGCCAGCAGTTTCGGCGGGGGGGCGGGGAACGCTGAAGCTTTCTTT.

The rearrangement links TRBV6-6 to TRBJ1-4; 10 positions match TRBD1. Germline CDR1 MNHNY, CDR2 SVGAGI (reference sequence). The CDR3 spans 15 residues. V lost 4 bases and J lost 6; bases outside the gene matches: 5. This chain's CDR3 is CASSSPGTGDEKLFF. The DNA of the CDR3 is TGTGCCAGCAGTTCTCCCGGGACAGGGGATGAAAAACTGTTTTTT.

The chain joins TRBV28 to TRBJ1-1; 7 positions match TRBD1. There are 14 residues in the CDR3. Germline CDR1 and CDR2: MDHEN and SYDVKM. V lost 10 bases, J lost 4 bases, and 12 bases stayed unmatched. This CDR3 reads CATTGAAEGTEAFF. In DNA, the CDR3 is TGTGCCACTACAGGGGCCGCAGAGGGCACTGAAGCTTTCTTT. The variable domain in full, completed from reference TRBV28 and TRBJ1-1, reads DVKVTQSSRYLVKRTGEKVFLECVQDMDHENMFWYRQDPGLGLRLIYFSYDVKMKEKGDIPEGYSVSREKKERFSLILESASTNQTSMYLCATTGAAEGTEAFFGQGTRLTVV.

The genes are TRBV11-2 and TRBJ2-1, with D unresolved. With 4 bases removed from V and 2 bases from J, the gap between germline ends came to 12 bases. There are 15 residues in the CDR3. Germline V lookup: CDR1 SGHAT, CDR2 FQNNGV. The CDR3 here is CASSSPPIAYNEQFF. The DNA for the CDR3 is TGTGCCAGCAGCTCTCCTCCGATAGCCTACAATGAGCAGTTCTTC.

The gene calls are TRBV5-1 and TRBJ1-5; D is perhaps TRBD1 (6 bases). There are 15 residues in the CDR3. Germline loops: CDR1 SGHRS, CDR2 YFSETQ. Trimming removed 6 bases from V and 3 bases from J, with 16 bases in between. CDR3 in amino acids: CASKAEGGINQPQHF. CDR3 coding DNA: TGCGCCAGCAAGGCTGAGGGGGGGATCAATCAGCCCCAGCATTTT.

This chain links TRBV7-9 with TRBJ2-2; TRBD1 agrees at 9 bases. The CDR3 consists of 14 residues. Germline assignment: CDR1 SEHNR and CDR2 FQNEAQ (reference sequence). V lost 2 bases and J lost 6; bases outside the gene matches: 1. Written as DNA, the CDR3 is TGTGCCAGCAGCTTATGGACAGGGGCCGGGGAGCTGTTTTTT. Its translation is CASSLWTGAGELFF.

This chain links TRBV27 with TRBJ2-3, with 10 bases identical to TRBD2. The V and J ends lost 6 bases and 6 bases, in that order; junction bases with no gene match: 9. The CDR3 is 15 residues long. Germline V gene data show CDR1 as MNHEY and CDR2 as SMNVEV (reference sequence). The CDR3, as DNA: TGTGCCAGCAGGATGGGTAGCGGGAGGAGTGATACGCAGTATTTT. The encoded protein is CASRMGSGRSDTQYF.

This clone was counted only a few times. J is TRBJ2-5 and V is TRBV11-3; possibly TRBD2 for D (5 bases). Germline V CDR1 and CDR2: SGHNT, YENEEA. V was shortened by 5 bases and J by 3 bases, with 16 bases between the two germline ends. This CDR3 region has 15 residues. In DNA, the CDR3 is TGTGCCAGCAGCCGCCGGGGTGTTAGGGAAGAGACCCAGTACTTC. Translating gives CASSRRGVREETQYF. The full variable domain, with the rest looked up from reference TRBV11-3 and TRBJ2-5, is EAGVVQSPRYKIIEKKQPVAFWCNPISGHNTLYWYLQNLGQGPELLIRYENEEAVDDSQLPKDRFSAERLKGVDSTLKIQPAELGDSAVYLCASSRRGVREETQYFGPGTRLLVL.

This chain links TRBV9 with TRBJ1-2, with 8 bases matching TRBD1. This CDR3 contains 16 residues. The trim removed 3 bases at V and 3 bases at J, leaving 10 bases unmatched. In germline, CDR1 is SGDLS, CDR2 YYNGEE. The CDR3 nucleotides are TGTGCCAGCAGCGCCGCTGGACAGGGCCTGTACTATGGCTACACCTTC. It specifies CASSAAGQGLYYGYTF. Looking up the rest from reference TRBV9 and TRBJ1-2 gives the full variable domain: DSGVTQTPKHLITATGQRVTLRCSPRSGDLSVYWYQQSLDQGLQFLIQYYNGEERAKGNILERFSAQQFPDLHSELNLSSLELGDSALYFCASSAAGQGLYYGYTFGSGTRLTVV.

This sequence joins TRBV11-3 and TRBJ2-7, with a possible D match to TRBD1 (6 bases). The CDR3 is made up of 14 amino acids. Germline values: CDR1 SGHNT, CDR2 YENEEA. V was clipped by 5 bases and J by 2 bases, with 13 bases between them. CDR3 coding DNA: TGTGCCAGCAGCGACAAAGGGGGACCCTACGAGCAGTACTTC. Its protein product is CASSDKGGPYEQYF.

The genes are TRBV6-5 and TRBJ2-5; 9 bases agree with TRBD1. Germline lookup yields CDR1 MNHEY and CDR2 SVGAGI. V lost 3 bases and J lost 3; bases outside the gene matches: 5. This CDR3 comprises 15 residues. The CDR3 coding sequence is TGTGCCAGCAGTTATGTACAGGGGGCAAAAGAGACCCAGTACTTC. Its protein product is CASSYVQGAKETQYF.

The rearrangement links TRBV10-3 to TRBJ2-3; no definite D call. Trimming removed 6 bases from V and 2 bases from J, with 3 bases in between. The CDR3 is 11 amino acids. Germline CDR1 ENHRY, CDR2 SYGVKD. The CDR3 here is CAISNTDTQYF. The CDR3 nucleotides are TGTGCCATCAGCAACACAGATACGCAGTATTTT.

The sample holds one count of this clone. The V and J genes are TRBV5-1 and TRBJ2-3, with 7 bases aligning to TRBD1. This CDR3 is built from 14 residues. The ends lost 0 bases at V and 6 bases at J; junction bases unmatched: 4. CDR1 is SGHRS, CDR2 YFSETQ, per germline. The CDR3, as DNA: TGCGCCAGCAGCTTGGAAGGGGGCCGGGATACGCAGTATTTT. It specifies CASSLEGGRDTQYF.

This clone is termed medium-sized. The chain employs TRBV5-1 and TRBJ1-4, with TRBD1 identical over 7 bases. CDR1 is SGHRS and CDR2 is YFSETQ in the germline V gene. The CDR3 is made up of 16 amino acids. V trimming: 4 bases; J trimming: 4 bases; junction bases outside the gene matches: 10. In DNA, the CDR3 is TGCGCCAGCAGCACCGGACAGGTCGGGGATAATGAAAAACTGTTTTTT. Residues: CASSTGQVGDNEKLFF.

The V and J genes are TRBV6-1 and TRBJ2-7; perhaps TRBD1 as D (6 bases). Germline CDR1 and CDR2: MNHNS and SASEGT. Trimming stripped 4 bases from V and 4 bases from J, with 14 bases between. The CDR3 contains 14 residues. The CDR3 reads CASSGSWGPYEQYF. DNA for the CDR3: TGTGCCAGCAGTGGCTCGTGGGGGCCTTACGAGCAGTACTTC.

The rearrangement joins TRBV28 to TRBJ1-3; D is perhaps TRBD1 (5 bases). The V and J ends lost 3 bases and 4 bases respectively, with 7 bases between them. CDR1 MDHEN and CDR2 SYDVKM come from the germline V gene. The CDR3 has 13 amino acids. The CDR3 reads CASSLQGGNTIYF. CDR3 nucleotides: TGTGCCAGCAGTTTGCAGGGAGGAAACACCATATATTTT.

The chain employs TRBV11-3 and TRBJ2-3; 10 bases fit TRBD2. CDR1 is SGHNT, CDR2 YENEEA, per germline. The V segment lost 5 bases and the J segment 6 bases; nucleotides outside the gene matches: 8. CDR3 length: 15 residues. The CDR3 reads CASSPEGLASDTQYF. In nucleotides, the CDR3 is TGTGCCAGCAGCCCAGAGGGACTAGCGAGCGATACGCAGTATTTT. Supplemented by reference TRBV11-3 and TRBJ2-3, the full variable domain reads EAGVVQSPRYKIIEKKQPVAFWCNPISGHNTLYWYLQNLGQGPELLIRYENEEAVDDSQLPKDRFSAERLKGVDSTLKIQPAELGDSAVYLCASSPEGLASDTQYFGPGTRLTVL.

The chain employs TRBV23-1 and TRBJ2-7; 7 bases are a match to TRBD1. TRBV23-1 is an open reading frame whose function is uncertain. The trim removed 1 base at V and 3 bases at J, leaving 15 bases unmatched. The CDR3 length is 18 residues. CDR3 loop: CASSQWGYFRQGLYEQYF. DNA for the CDR3: TGCGCCAGCAGTCAATGGGGCTACTTTAGACAGGGTCTCTACGAGCAGTACTTC.

This clone was picked up one time. The CDR3 region has the DNA TGTGCCAGCAGTCCCCGACAGCATCTAGAGAATGGCTACACCTTC. Encoded protein: CASSPRQHLENGYTF. The rearrangement joins TRBV6-6 to TRBJ1-2, with D maybe TRBD1 (5 bases). Germline values: CDR1 MNHNY, CDR2 SVGAGI (reference sequence). This CDR3 has 15 residues. V was cut by 5 bases and J by 6 bases, with 19 bases left in between.